The rows below give T cell receptor beta chains drawn from one sample of a study of blood T cells in healthy people across ages. TCRdb independently ran MiXCR on the 5' RACE reads; one entry per CDR3 protein. There are over 1,300,000 distinct CDR3 sequences in the sample; around 59% occur only once, and over 5.5% lies in the top ten. Specimen: blood. These TCRs come from a man between 18 and 29 years old in good health. Both conserved end residues are part of each CDR3. Each record gives: J gene, clone size, D gene, V gene, CDR3 protein, CDR3 DNA. A D gene is named only where the DNA matches it firmly. A clone size is listed for some rows: how often the clone was seen (once, few, many), or a class if it is expanded.

>TRBJ1-4|few|.|TRBV6-2/TRBV6-3
CASRRQSTNEKLFF
TGTGCCAGCAGACGACAGTCAACTAATGAAAAACTGTTTTTT
>TRBJ2-1|.|.|TRBV20-1
CSATPGPPYEQFF
TGCAGTGCTACCCCAGGGCCCCCCTACGAGCAGTTCTTC
>TRBJ2-3|.|TRBD1|TRBV20-1
CSARERTGVYTDTQYF
TGCAGTGCTAGAGAACGGACAGGGGTTTACACAGATACGCAGTATTTT
>TRBJ2-4|.|.|TRBV20-1
CSASAGLAKNIQYF
TGCAGTGCCTCAGCTGGGTTAGCCAAAAACATTCAGTACTTC
>TRBJ1-2|once|.|TRBV13
CASSTGRESGYTF
TGTGCCAGCAGCACTGGTCGGGAATCTGGCTACACCTTC
>TRBJ1-1|.|.|TRBV29-1
CSVARQRNTEAFF
TGCAGCGTTGCCCGCCAGCGGAACACTGAAGCTTTCTTT
>TRBJ1-2|.|TRBD1|TRBV12-3/TRBV12-4
CASYRGNGYTF
TGTGCCAGTTACAGGGGGAATGGCTACACCTTC
>TRBJ1-2|.|.|TRBV29-1
CSVAKGSYGYTF
TGCAGCGTTGCCAAGGGTAGCTATGGCTACACCTTC
>TRBJ2-7|.|TRBD2|TRBV10-3
CAISDGLAGGPRDEQYF
TGTGCCATCAGTGATGGACTAGCGGGAGGGCCAAGGGACGAGCAGTACTTC
>TRBJ2-7|.|.|TRBV6-2/TRBV6-3
CASSTSSTRGNEQYF
TGTGCCAGCAGTACTAGCAGTACAAGGGGAAATGAGCAGTACTTC